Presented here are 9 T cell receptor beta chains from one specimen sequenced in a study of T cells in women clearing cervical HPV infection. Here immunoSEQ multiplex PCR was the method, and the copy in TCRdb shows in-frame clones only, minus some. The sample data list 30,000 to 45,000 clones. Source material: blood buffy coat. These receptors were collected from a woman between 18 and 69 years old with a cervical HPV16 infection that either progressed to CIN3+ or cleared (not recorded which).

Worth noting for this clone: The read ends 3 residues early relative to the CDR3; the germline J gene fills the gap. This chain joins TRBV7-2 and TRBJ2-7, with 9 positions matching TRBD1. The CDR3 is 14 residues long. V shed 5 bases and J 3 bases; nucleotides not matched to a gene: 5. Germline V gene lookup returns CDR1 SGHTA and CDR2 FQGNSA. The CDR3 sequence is CASSPGQGNYEQYF. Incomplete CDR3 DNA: TGTGCCAGCAGCCCGGGACAGGGAAACTACGAG.

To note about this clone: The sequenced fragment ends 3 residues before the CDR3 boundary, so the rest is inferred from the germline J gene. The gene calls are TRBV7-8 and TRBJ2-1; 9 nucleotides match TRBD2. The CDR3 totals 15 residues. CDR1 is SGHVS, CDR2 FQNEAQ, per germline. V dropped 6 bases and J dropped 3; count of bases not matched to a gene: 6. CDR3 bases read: TGTGCCAGCAGTTCAAGCGGGAGGTACTACAATGAG. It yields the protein CASSSSGRYYNE. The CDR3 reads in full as CASSSSGRYYNEQFF.

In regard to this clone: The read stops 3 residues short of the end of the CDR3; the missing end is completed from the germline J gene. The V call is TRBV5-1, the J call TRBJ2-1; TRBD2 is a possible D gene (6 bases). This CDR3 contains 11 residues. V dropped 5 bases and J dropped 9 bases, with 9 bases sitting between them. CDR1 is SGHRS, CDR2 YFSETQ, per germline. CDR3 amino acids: CASSRDFEQFF. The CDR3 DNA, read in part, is TGCGCCAGCAGTCGGGACTTTGAG.

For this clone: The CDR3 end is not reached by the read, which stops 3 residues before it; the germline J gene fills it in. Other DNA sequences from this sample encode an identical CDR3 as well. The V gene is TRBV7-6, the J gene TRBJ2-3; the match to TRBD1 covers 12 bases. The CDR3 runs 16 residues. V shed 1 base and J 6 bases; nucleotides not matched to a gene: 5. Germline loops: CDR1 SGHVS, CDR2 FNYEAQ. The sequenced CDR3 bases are TGTGCCAGCAGCTTAGTGCCGGGACAGGGGGCGGATACG. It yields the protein CASSLVPGQGADT. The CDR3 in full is CASSLVPGQGADTQYF.

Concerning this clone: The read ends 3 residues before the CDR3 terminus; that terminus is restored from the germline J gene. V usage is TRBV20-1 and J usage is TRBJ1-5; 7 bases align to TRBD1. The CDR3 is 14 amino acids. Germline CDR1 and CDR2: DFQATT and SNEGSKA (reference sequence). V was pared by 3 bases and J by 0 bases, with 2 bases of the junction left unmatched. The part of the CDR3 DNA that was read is TGCAGTGCTAGCCAGGGGGATAGCAATCAGCCC. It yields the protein CSASQGDSNQP. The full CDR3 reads CSASQGDSNQPQHF.

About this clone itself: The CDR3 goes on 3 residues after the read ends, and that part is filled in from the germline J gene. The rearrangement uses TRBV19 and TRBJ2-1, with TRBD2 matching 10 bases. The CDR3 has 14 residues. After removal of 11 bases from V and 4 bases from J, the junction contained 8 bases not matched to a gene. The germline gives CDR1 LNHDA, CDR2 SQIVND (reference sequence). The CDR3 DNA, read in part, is TGTGCCCCCCGACTAGCGGGCCAGTACAATGAG. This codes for CAPRLAGQYNE. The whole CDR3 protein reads CAPRLAGQYNEQFF. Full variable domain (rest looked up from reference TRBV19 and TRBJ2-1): DGGITQSPKYLFRKEGQNVTLSCEQNLNHDAMYWYRQDPGQGLRLIYYSQIVNDFQKGDIAEGYSVSREKKESFPLTVTSAQKNPTAFYLCAPRLAGQYNEQFFGPGTRLTVL.

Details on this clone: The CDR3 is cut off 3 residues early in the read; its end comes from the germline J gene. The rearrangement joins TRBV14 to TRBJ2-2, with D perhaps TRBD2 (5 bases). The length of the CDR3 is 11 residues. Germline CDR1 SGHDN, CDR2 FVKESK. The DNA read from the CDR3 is TGTGCCAGCAGTCTCTCGGGGTGG. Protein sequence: CASSLSGW. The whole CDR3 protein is CASSLSGWLFF.

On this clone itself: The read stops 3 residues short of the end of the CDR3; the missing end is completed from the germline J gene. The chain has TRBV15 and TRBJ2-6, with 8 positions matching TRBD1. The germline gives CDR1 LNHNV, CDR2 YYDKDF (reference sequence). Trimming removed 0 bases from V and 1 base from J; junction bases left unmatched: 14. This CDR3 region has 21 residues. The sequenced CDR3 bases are TGTGCCACCAGCAGAGATCGGTTCGGAGCAGGGGGCGATTCTGGGGCCAACGTC. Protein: CATSRDRFGAGGDSGANV. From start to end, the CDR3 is CATSRDRFGAGGDSGANVLTF.

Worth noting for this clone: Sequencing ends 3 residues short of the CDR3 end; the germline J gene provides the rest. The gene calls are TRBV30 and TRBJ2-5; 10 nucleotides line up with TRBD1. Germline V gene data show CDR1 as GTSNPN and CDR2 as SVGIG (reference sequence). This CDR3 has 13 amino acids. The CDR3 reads CAWNRRTGGTQYF. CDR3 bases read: TGTGCCTGGAATCGCCGGACAGGGGGAACC.